This T cell receptor beta chain originates from a study of monozygotic twins with inflammatory bowel disease. TCRdb reprocessed the 5' RACE reads and stores each CDR3 protein as one record, lacking DNA. This sample's table has over 200,000 distinct CDR3 sequences. The receptor's source is a human donor with ulcerative colitis or Crohn's disease, or a healthy co-twin of an affected twin (not recorded which). Specimen: blood.

CDR3 in amino acids: CASMVGGLKAFF. The chain carries TRBV2 and TRBJ1-1; lacking DNA, the TRBD1 call made by TCRdb goes unchecked. Germline lookup yields CDR1 SNHLY and CDR2 FYNNEI. The CDR3 runs to 12 residues.